The entry below describes one T cell receptor beta chain. The method was immunoSEQ multiplex PCR; TCRdb's version includes in-frame clones alone and lacks a portion of them. The sample holds some 250,000 clones, approximately 91% seen once. This specimen belongs to a study of blood T cell repertoires in COVID-19. Across the whole study: Collection of acute and convalescent COVID-19 samples took place in the United States, Italy and Spain. T cells, B-cell-depleted T cells, or PBMCs supplied cDNA or gDNA.

The participants were between roughly 18 and 89 years old and came from 24 US areas. Germline values: CDR1 LGHNA, CDR2 YSLEER. V was pared by 6 bases and J by 1 base, with 12 bases between. CDR3 length equals 14 residues. The chain recombines TRBV4-3 with TRBJ1-1; the D gene is possibly TRBD1 (5 bases). Sample: PBMCs or T cells enriched from blood (not recorded which). The sequence was collected from a human donor in a cohort exposed to, infected with or recovered from COVID-19 (not recorded which). The donor label of this sample is uncertain. The CDR3: CASRLRGRNTEAFF. As DNA, the CDR3 is TGCGCCAGCAGGCTCCGGGGGAGGAACACTGAAGCTTTCTTT.